This T cell receptor (beta chain) was sequenced for a study of T cell responses to AZD1222 COVID-19 vaccine. Using immunoSEQ multiplex PCR, the repertoire was profiled, and TCRdb retains in-frame clones only, with some absent. The sample lists 77,000 or so clones, approximately 90% occurring once. Germline loops: CDR1 GTSNPN, CDR2 SVGIG (reference sequence). The CDR3 spans 15 residues. The V and J ends lost 1 base and 3 bases, in that order; junction bases with no gene match: 1. The specimen comprised peripheral blood, sampled 28 days after the second AZD1222 dose. This clonotype originated in an adult who received the AZD1222 COVID-19 vaccine. The chain combines TRBV30 with TRBJ1-6; 9 bases line up with TRBD1. The CDR3, as DNA: TGTGCCTGGAGTGCGGGACAGGGCTATAATTCACCCCTCCACTTT. This encodes CAWSAGQGYNSPLHF. The full variable domain, rest sourced from reference TRBV30 and TRBJ1-6, is SQTIHQWPATLVQPVGSPLSLECTVEGTSNPNLYWYRQAAGRGLQLLFYSVGIGQISSEVPQNLSASRPQDRQFILSSKKLLLSDSGFYLCAWSAGQGYNSPLHFGNGTRLTVT.